Below, 17 T cell receptor beta chains from the same sample are listed, as sequenced in a study of tumor-infiltrating lymphocytes in primary liver carcinoma. The template, around 520 ng total RNA, yielded TCR beta cDNA made with a constant-region primer. Each TCR beta library was derived from three nested multiplex PCR rounds that employed slightly modified ARM-PCR. Running around 9 cycles apiece, the first two PCR rounds relied on TRBV1-TRBV30 forward primers together with a C-beta reverse primer. TCRdb redid the calling of the multiplex PCR reads with MiXCR, one entry per CDR3 protein. The sample gives 310,000 or so distinct CDR3 sequences, around three fifths of which show up once; under 8% is in the top ten. Germline DNA was extracted alongside blood RNA, which was obtained from unsorted whole blood. The specimen was peripheral blood. The receptors were gathered from a man aged 35 to 55 with primary liver carcinoma and hepatitis B virus infection.

Details on this clonotype: This may be a read error, as it is one base from a much larger clone. Without the conserved terminal phenylalanine or tryptophan, this CDR3 likely stems from a read error. J is TRBJ2-5 and V is TRBV6-6; TRBD1 might be the D (5 bases). Between the trimmed V and J ends, which lost 11 bases and 1 base, there was a span of 14 bases. The CDR3 has 13 residues. Germline CDR1 reads MNHNY; CDR2 reads SVGAGI (reference sequence). The CDR3 sequence: CAARQRIQETQYS. CDR3 bases: TGTGCCGCCCGACAGCGTATCCAAGAGACCCAGTACTCC.

Concerning this clonotype itself: A single base separates this from a much larger clone, so it may be a read error. The chain employs TRBV5-4 and TRBJ2-7; a possible D gene is TRBD1 (5 bases). The CDR3 is made up of 13 amino acids. CDR1 and CDR2 (germline): SGHNT, YYREEE (reference sequence). CDR3 sequence (DNA): TGTCCCAGCAGCCCAAAAGGGGAATACGAGCAGTACTTC. Translation: CPSSPKGEYEQYF.

With regard to this clonotype: Mismatch with germline at one junction end may stem from a read error. The chain combines TRBV11-2 with TRBJ1-4; unclear D gene. This CDR3 comprises 13 residues. Germline CDR1 SGHAT, CDR2 FQNNGV. CDR3 sequence: CVSSLERTEKLLF. The CDR3 nucleotides are TGTGTCAGCAGCTTGGAAAGGACTGAAAAACTGCTTTTT.

This clonotype has only a few counts. An end of the junction does not agree with germline; a read error may underlie this. The V gene is TRBV7-9, the J gene TRBJ1-1; D possibly corresponds to TRBD1 (5 bases). The CDR3 length is 14 residues. CDR1 is SEHNR and CDR2 is FQNEAQ in the germline V gene (reference sequence). CDR3 nucleotide sequence: TGTGCCAGCAGCTCCGGGACTGGGAACTCTGAAGCTTTCTTT. Translation: CASSSGTGNSEAFF.

Notes on this clonotype: One junction end does not reproduce the germline sequence, and a read error may be involved. The rearrangement links TRBV11-2 to TRBJ2-7, with a weak D call TRBD2 (5 bases). The CDR3 loop spans 15 amino acids. The V gene's germline CDR1 is SGHAT and CDR2 FQNNGV. Written as DNA, the CDR3 is TGTGCAAGCAGCTTAGAGTTCGGGATCTCCGGCGAGCAGTACTTC. Translating gives CASSLEFGISGEQYF.

This clonotype showed up many times. The genes are TRBV29-1 and TRBJ1-2; D perhaps matches TRBD1 (5 bases). The CDR3 contains 12 residues. Between the trimmed V and J ends, which lost 7 bases and 3 bases, there was a span of 12 bases. Per the germline V gene, CDR1 is SQVTM and CDR2 is ANQGSEA. CDR3 protein: CSAGAGDYGYTF. In DNA, the CDR3 is TGCAGCGCTGGGGCAGGTGACTATGGCTACACCTTC.

As regards this clonotype: Possible read error: a much larger clone is one base away. The rearrangement links TRBV4-2 to TRBJ1-2; D remains ambiguous. Germline V gene data show CDR1 as LGHNA and CDR2 as YNFKEQ. The CDR3 has 14 residues. The CDR3 coding sequence is TGTGCCAGCAGCGAAGACCAGGCCTCCTATGGCTACACCTTC. Its translation is CASSEDQASYGYTF.

The V call is TRBV11-2, the J call TRBJ2-7; D unclear. The J call could be wrong; TRBJ2-1 is a better fit for the DNA end. Germline lookup yields CDR1 SGHAT and CDR2 FQNNGV. This CDR3 contains 14 residues. The chain's CDR3 is CASSLTDDGYEQFF. The CDR3 region has the DNA TGTGCCAGCAGCTTGACGGATGATGGCTATGAGCAGTTCTTC.

This chain joins TRBV30 and TRBJ1-2, with TRBD1 matching over 11 bases. Per germline, CDR1 GTSNPN and CDR2 SVGIG (reference sequence). The CDR3 loop spans 15 amino acids. With V trimmed by 0 bases and J by 8 bases, 8 bases remained unmatched. The CDR3 loop reads CAWSVLDRGQVGYTF. As DNA, the CDR3 is TGTGCCTGGAGTGTGCTGGACAGGGGGCAAGTCGGCTACACCTTC.

V and J are TRBV12-3 or TRBV12-4 and TRBJ2-3; weak D call: TRBD2 (5 bases). Trimming took 5 bases from V and 5 from J, leaving 20 bases between them. The CDR3 has 16 residues. CDR3: CASSHRRSVRRDTQYF. Here the CDR3 DNA reads TGTGCCAGCAGTCATCGGAGGAGTGTAAGAAGAGATACGCAGTATTTT.

About this clonotype itself: At one end the junction does not follow the germline gene, possibly because of a read error. This chain uses TRBV11-2 with TRBJ2-4; D remains unclear. Germline CDR1 is SGHAT and CDR2 is FQNNGV. This CDR3 contains 15 residues. The CDR3 protein is CASSLDRVAQNIQYF. The CDR3 nucleotides are TGTGCCAGCAGTTTAGACCGTGTAGCCCAAAACATTCAGTACTTC.

The CDR3 bases are TGTGCCAGCAGTGGAACCGGGACAGGCTCCTACAATGAGCAGTTCTTC. Protein product: CASSGTGTGSYNEQFF. The chain joins TRBV6-1 to TRBJ2-1, with 8 positions matching TRBD1. Losses at the gene ends were 4 bases for V and 0 bases for J; bases not matched to a gene: 5. Germline CDR1 reads MNHNS; CDR2 reads SASEGT. This CDR3 region has 16 residues.

Of note for this clonotype: This may come from a read error, since a much larger clone is one base off. The chain joins TRBV12-3 or TRBV12-4 to TRBJ2-2; possible D gene TRBD1, 8 bases. V lost 10 bases to trimming and J lost 2 bases, with 17 bases between them. This CDR3 has 15 amino acids. CDR3 bases: TGTGCCATCAGCGGGGACAGGACAAACACCGGGGAGCTGTTTTTT. Its translation is CAISGDRTNTGELFF.

Regarding this clonotype: A much larger clone sits a single nucleotide away, making a read error possible. The rearrangement uses TRBV4-2 and TRBJ1-4; D remains unclear. Germline CDR1 reads LGHNA; CDR2 reads YNFKEQ. The CDR3 has 13 residues. V was shortened by 6 bases and J by 7 bases, with 12 bases between the two germline ends. CDR3 sequence: CASSQWESEKLFF. In nucleotides, the CDR3 is TGTGCCAGCAGTCAGTGGGAGAGTGAAAAACTGTTTTTT.

About this clonotype itself: This may arise from a read error, as a much more abundant clone is one base away. This sequence joins TRBV5-5 and TRBJ1-2, with D possibly TRBD1 on 5 matching bases. This CDR3 has 14 amino acids. The germline gives CDR1 SGHKS, CDR2 YYEKEE (reference sequence). Between the trimmed V and J ends, which lost 5 bases and 7 bases, there was a span of 18 bases. The CDR3 protein is CASRVDLPGGGYTF. The CDR3 DNA reads TGTGCCAGCAGGGTGGACCTACCCGGGGGTGGCTACACCTTC.

The rearrangement uses TRBV10-3 and TRBJ2-7, with TRBD2 matching over 13 bases. CDR1 and CDR2 from the germline V gene are ENHRY and SYGVKD. The V gene end was trimmed by 10 bases and the J gene end by 3 bases; junction bases not matched to a gene: 6. This CDR3 contains 14 residues. Here the CDR3 reads CATQGTSGIYEQYF. For the CDR3, the DNA is TGTGCCACCCAAGGGACTAGCGGGATCTACGAGCAGTACTTC.

This chain joins TRBV11-2 and TRBJ1-2; TRBD1 is a possible D gene (5 bases). CDR1 is SGHAT, CDR2 FQNNGV, per germline. The CDR3 spans 12 residues. V lost 5 bases to trimming and J lost 8 bases, with 12 bases between them. CDR3 sequence reads: CASSRGLAGYTF. CDR3 coding DNA: TGTGCCAGCAGCCGGGGACTAGCGGGCTACACCTTC.